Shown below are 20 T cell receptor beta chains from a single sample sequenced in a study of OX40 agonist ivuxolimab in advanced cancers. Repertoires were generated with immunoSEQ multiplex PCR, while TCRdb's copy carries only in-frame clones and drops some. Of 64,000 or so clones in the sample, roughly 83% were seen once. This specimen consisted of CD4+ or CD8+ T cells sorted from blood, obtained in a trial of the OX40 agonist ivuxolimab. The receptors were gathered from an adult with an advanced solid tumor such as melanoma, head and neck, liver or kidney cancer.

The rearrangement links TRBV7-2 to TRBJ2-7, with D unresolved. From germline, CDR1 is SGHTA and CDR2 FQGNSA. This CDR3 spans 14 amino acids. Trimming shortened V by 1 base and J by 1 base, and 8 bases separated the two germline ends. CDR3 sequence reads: CASSLGPQSYEQYF. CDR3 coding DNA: TGTGCCAGCAGCTTAGGGCCGCAATCCTACGAGCAGTACTTC.

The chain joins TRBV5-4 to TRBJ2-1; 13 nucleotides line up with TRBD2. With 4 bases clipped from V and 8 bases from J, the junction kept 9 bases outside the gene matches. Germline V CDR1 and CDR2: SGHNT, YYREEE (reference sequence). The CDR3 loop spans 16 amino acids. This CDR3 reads CASSPRLAGGGDEQFF. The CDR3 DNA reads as TGTGCCAGCAGCCCGCGACTAGCGGGGGGCGGGGATGAGCAGTTCTTC.

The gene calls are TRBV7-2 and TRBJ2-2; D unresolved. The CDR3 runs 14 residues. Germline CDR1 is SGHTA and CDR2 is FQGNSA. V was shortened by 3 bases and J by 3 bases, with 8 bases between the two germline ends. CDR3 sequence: CASSLTGHTGELFF. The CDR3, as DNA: TGTGCCAGCAGCTTGACCGGGCACACCGGGGAGCTGTTTTTT.

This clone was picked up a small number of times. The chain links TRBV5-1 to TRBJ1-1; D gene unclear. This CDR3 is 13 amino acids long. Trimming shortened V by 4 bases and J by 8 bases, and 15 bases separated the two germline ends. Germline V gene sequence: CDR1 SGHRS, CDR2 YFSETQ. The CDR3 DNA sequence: TGCGCCAGCAGCAGGGTTGGTGGAGCGGAAGCTTTCTTT. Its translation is CASSRVGGAEAFF.

The CDR3 loop is CASSLWSGNYGYTF. For the CDR3, the DNA is TGTGCCAGCAGTTTATGGTCCGGTAACTATGGCTACACCTTC. This chain connects TRBV27 to TRBJ1-2; D not certain. Trimming removed 1 base from V and 1 base from J, with 7 bases in between. The V gene's germline CDR1 is MNHEY and CDR2 SMNVEV (reference sequence). There are 14 residues in the CDR3.

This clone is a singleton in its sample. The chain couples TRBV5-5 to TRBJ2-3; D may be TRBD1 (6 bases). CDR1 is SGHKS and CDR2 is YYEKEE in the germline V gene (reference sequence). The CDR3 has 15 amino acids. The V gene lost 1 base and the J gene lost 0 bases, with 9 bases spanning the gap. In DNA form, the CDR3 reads TGTGCCAGCAGCTTGAAGGGACATAGCACAGATACGCAGTATTTT. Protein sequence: CASSLKGHSTDTQYF.

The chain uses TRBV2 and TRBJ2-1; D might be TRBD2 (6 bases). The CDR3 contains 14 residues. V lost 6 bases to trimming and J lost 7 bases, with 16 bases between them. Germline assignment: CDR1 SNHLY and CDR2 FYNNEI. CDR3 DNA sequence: TGTGCCAGCAGCGGGACTTTTTTGGGTAATGAGCAGTTCTTC. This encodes CASSGTFLGNEQFF. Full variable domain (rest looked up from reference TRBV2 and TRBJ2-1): EPEVTQTPSHQVTQMGQEVILRCVPISNHLYFYWYRQILGQKVEFLVSFYNNEISEKSEIFDDQFSVERPDGSNFTLKIRSTKLEDSAMYFCASSGTFLGNEQFFGPGTRLTVL.

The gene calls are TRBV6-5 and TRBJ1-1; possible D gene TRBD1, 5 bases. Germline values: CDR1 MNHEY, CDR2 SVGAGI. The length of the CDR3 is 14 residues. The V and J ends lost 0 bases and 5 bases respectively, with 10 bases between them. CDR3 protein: CASSYSWGFTEAFF. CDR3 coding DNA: TGTGCCAGCAGTTACTCGTGGGGGTTTACTGAAGCTTTCTTT.

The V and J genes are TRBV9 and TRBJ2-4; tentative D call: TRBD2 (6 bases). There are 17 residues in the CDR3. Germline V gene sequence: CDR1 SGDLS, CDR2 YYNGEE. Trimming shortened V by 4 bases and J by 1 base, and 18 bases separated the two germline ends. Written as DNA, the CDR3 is TGTGCCAGCAGCTCAGGAGGTGGGGCGGGGGCCAAAAACATTCAGTACTTC. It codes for CASSSGGGAGAKNIQYF.

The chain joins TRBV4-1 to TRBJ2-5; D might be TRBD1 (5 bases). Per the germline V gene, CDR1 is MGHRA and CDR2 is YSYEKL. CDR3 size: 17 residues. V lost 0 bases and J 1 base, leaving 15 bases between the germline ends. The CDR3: CASSQEGQIPLQETQYF. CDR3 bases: TGCGCCAGCAGCCAAGAGGGGCAGATCCCACTCCAAGAGACCCAGTACTTC.

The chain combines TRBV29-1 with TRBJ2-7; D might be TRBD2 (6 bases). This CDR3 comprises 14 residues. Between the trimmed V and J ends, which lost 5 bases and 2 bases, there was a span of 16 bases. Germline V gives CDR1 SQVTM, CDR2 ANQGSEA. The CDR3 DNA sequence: TGCAGCGTTTTGGGAGGACAAGAACCCTACGAGCAGTACTTC. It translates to CSVLGGQEPYEQYF.

The CDR3 sequence is CASSHGLAGANVLTF. CDR3 nucleotide sequence: TGTGCCAGCAGCCACGGACTTGCTGGGGCCAACGTCCTGACTTTC. The gene calls are TRBV5-6 and TRBJ2-6; D perhaps matches TRBD2 (5 bases). The length of the CDR3 is 15 residues. V dropped 4 bases and J dropped 2 bases, with 10 bases sitting between them. Germline CDR1 SGHDT, CDR2 YYEEEE.

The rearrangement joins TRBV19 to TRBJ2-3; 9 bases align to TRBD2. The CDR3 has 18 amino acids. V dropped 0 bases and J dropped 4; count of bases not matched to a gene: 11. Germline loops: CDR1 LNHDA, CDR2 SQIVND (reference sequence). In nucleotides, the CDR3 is TGTGCCAGTAGTATAGATCCGAGCGGGAGGCTTGGCGCAGATACGCAGTATTTT. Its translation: CASSIDPSGRLGADTQYF. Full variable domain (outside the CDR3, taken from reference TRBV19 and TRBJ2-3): DGGITQSPKYLFRKEGQNVTLSCEQNLNHDAMYWYRQDPGQGLRLIYYSQIVNDFQKGDIAEGYSVSREKKESFPLTVTSAQKNPTAFYLCASSIDPSGRLGADTQYFGPGTRLTVL.

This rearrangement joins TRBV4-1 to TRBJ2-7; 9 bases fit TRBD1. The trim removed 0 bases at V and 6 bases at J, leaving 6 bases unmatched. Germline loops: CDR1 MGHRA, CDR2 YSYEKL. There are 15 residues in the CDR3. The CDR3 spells CASSQDWGQGREQYF. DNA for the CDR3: TGCGCCAGCAGCCAAGATTGGGGACAGGGACGCGAGCAGTACTTC.

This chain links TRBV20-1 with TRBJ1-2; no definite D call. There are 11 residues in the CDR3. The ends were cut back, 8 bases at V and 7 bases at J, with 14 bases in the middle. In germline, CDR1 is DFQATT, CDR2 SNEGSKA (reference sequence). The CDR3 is CSFLESPGYTF. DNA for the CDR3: TGCAGTTTTTTGGAATCCCCTGGCTACACCTTC.

Here the CDR3 DNA reads TGCGCCAGCAGACGGGACAGGATCCTCCAAAACTATGGCTACACCTTC. It codes for CASRRDRILQNYGYTF. The rearrangement joins TRBV23-1 to TRBJ1-2, with 8 nucleotides matching TRBD1. TRBV23-1 is an ORF for which the function is uncertain. After removal of 6 bases from V and 2 bases from J, the junction contained 11 bases not matched to a gene. The CDR3 length is 16 residues.

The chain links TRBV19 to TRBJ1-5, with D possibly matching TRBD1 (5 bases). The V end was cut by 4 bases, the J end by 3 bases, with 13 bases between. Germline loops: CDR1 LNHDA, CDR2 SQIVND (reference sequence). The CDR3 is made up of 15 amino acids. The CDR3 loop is CASSNRYWANQPQHF. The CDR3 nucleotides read TGTGCCAGTAGTAACAGGTATTGGGCCAATCAGCCCCAGCATTTT. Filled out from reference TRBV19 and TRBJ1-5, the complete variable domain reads DGGITQSPKYLFRKEGQNVTLSCEQNLNHDAMYWYRQDPGQGLRLIYYSQIVNDFQKGDIAEGYSVSREKKESFPLTVTSAQKNPTAFYLCASSNRYWANQPQHFGDGTRLSIL.

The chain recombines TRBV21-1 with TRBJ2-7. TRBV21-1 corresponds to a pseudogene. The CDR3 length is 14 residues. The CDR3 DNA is TGTGCCAGCAGCAAGGTGACGCGATCCTACGAGCAGTACTTC. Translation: CASSKVTRSYEQYF.

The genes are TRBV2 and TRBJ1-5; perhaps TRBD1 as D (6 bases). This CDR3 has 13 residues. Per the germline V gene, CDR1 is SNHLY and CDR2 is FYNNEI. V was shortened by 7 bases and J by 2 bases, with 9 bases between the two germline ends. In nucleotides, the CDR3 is TGTGCCAGCAAACCAGGGGGCAATCAGCCCCAGCATTTT. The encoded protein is CASKPGGNQPQHF.

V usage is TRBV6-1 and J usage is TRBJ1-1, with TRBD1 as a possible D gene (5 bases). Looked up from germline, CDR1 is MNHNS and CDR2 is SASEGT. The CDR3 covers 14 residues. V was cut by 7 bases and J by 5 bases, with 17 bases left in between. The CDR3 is CASNWGTLGTEAFF. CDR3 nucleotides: TGTGCCAGCAACTGGGGGACCTTGGGAACTGAAGCTTTCTTT.